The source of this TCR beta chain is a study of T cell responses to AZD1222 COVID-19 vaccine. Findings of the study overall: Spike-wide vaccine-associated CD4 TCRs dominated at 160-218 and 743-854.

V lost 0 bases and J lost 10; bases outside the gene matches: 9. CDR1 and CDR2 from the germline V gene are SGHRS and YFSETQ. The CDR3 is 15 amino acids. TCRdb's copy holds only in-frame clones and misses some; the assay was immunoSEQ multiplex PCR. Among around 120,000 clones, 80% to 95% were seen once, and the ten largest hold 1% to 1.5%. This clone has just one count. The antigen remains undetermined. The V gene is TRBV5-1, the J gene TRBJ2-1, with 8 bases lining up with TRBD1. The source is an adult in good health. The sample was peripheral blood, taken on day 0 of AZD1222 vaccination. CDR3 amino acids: CASSLVGAGGDEQFF. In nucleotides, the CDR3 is TGCGCCAGCAGCTTGGTTGGGGCAGGGGGCGACGAGCAGTTCTTC.